This T cell receptor beta chain is from a study of breast tumors, draining lymph nodes, adjacent tissues. Germline CDR1 is MNHEY and CDR2 is SVGAGI. CDR3 length equals 15 residues. The V end lost 6 bases, the J end lost 3 bases, and 14 bases lay between the germline ends. In TCRdb, the multiplex PCR reads were re-called with MiXCR into one record per CDR3 protein. The repertoire holds 20,000 to 25,000 distinct CDR3 sequences, with about 61% as singletons. This clonotype came up many times. What was sequenced was tumor-adjacent breast tissue. The chain employs TRBV6-5 and TRBJ2-2; D may be TRBD1 or TRBD2 (5 bases each). The clonotype originates from a female donor with breast cancer. Some clones in this sample may be carry-over from other donors' samples. Here the CDR3 DNA reads TGTGCCAGCAGGCCCCCGAGGGGCCACACCGGGGAGCTGTTTTTT. Translating it yields CASRPPRGHTGELFF.